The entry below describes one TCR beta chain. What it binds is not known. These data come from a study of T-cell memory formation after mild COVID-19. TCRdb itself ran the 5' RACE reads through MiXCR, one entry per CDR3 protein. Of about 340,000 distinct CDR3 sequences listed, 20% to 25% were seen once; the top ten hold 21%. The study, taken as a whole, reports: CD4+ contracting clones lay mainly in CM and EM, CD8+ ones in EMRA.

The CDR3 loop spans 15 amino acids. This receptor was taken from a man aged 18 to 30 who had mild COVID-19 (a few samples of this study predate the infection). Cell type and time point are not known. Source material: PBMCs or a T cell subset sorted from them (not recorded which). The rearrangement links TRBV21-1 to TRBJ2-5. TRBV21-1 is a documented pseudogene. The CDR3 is CASSSCRTHQETQYF. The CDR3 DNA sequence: TGTGCCAGCAGCAGTTGCAGGACCCATCAAGAGACCCAGTACTTC.